The 5 T cell receptor beta chains below come from one sample, sequenced in a study of patients and donors after allogeneic stem cell transplantation. TCRdb itself ran the RT-PCR reads through MiXCR, one entry per CDR3 protein. This sample has around 150,000 distinct CDR3 sequences; approximately 30% occur once, and the top ten carry 2.5% to 3.5%. Sample: blood, either unsorted or a sorted T cell fraction (not recorded which). These receptors all stem from a human donor who was either an allogeneic HSCT recipient or a stem cell or donor lymphocyte infusion donor (not recorded which). It is not recorded whose cells these are; they may come from a transplant donor.

The chain has TRBV7-2 and TRBJ2-1; 8 bases match TRBD2. J lost 3 bases, V lost 1 base, and 11 bases had no gene match. The CDR3 has 18 amino acids. Germline assignment: CDR1 SGHTA and CDR2 FQGNSA. CDR3 DNA sequence: TGTGCCAGCAGCTTAGTGGTTCGGAGCGGGAGCATCTACAATGAGCAGTTCTTC. Its protein is CASSLVVRSGSIYNEQFF.

In the case of this clonotype: One end of the junction does not line up with germline, which may come from a read error. The chain combines TRBV5-1 with TRBJ1-5; D gene uncertain. CDR1 SGHRS and CDR2 YFSETQ come from the germline V gene. The CDR3 spans 13 residues. The CDR3: CASRLGFNQPQHF. The CDR3, as DNA: TGCGCCAGCAGGTTGGGGTTCAATCAGCCCCAGCATTTT. Looking up the rest from reference TRBV5-1 and TRBJ1-5 gives the full variable domain: KAGVTQTPRYLIKTRGQQVTLSCSPISGHRSVSWYQQTPGQGLQFLFEYFSETQRNKGNFPGRFSGRQFSNSRSEMNVSTLELGDSALYLCASRLGFNQPQHFGDGTRLSIL.

This rearrangement joins TRBV6-5 to TRBJ1-1; tentative D call: TRBD1 (5 bases). The CDR3 has 14 amino acids. The V and J ends lost 7 bases and 0 bases respectively, with 12 bases between them. The V gene's germline CDR1 is MNHEY and CDR2 SVGAGI. The CDR3 protein is CASNQGALNTEAFF. The CDR3 nucleotides read TGTGCCAGCAACCAAGGGGCCTTGAACACTGAAGCTTTCTTT.

The chain joins TRBV27 to TRBJ2-1; TRBD2 matches at 11 bases. Germline V gives CDR1 MNHEY, CDR2 SMNVEV (reference sequence). With V trimmed by 5 bases and J by 3 bases, 9 bases remained unmatched. The CDR3 is made up of 17 amino acids. Written as DNA, the CDR3 is TGTGCCAGCAGTAGGACTAGCGGGTACCCCCGCTACAATGAGCAGTTCTTC. Translation: CASSRTSGYPRYNEQFF.

This clonotype was found a few times. This rearrangement joins TRBV12-3 or TRBV12-4 to TRBJ2-1; D is undetermined. Deletions cut 7 bases from V and 5 bases from J, with 3 bases between. The CDR3 loop spans 10 amino acids. CDR3 sequence: CASTDNEQFF. The CDR3 nucleotides are TGTGCCAGCACCGACAATGAGCAGTTCTTC.